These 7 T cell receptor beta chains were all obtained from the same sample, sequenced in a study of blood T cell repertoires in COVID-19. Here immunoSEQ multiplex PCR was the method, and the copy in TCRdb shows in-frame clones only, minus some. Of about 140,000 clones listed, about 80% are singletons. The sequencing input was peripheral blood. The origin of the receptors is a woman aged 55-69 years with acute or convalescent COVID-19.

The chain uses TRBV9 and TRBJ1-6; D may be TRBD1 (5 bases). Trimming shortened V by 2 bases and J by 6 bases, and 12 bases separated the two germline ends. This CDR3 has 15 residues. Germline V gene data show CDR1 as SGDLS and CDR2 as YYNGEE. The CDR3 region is CASSVEAGPNSPLHF. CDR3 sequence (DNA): TGTGCCAGCAGCGTCGAGGCAGGGCCTAATTCACCCCTCCACTTT. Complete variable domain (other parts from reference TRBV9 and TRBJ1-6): DSGVTQTPKHLITATGQRVTLRCSPRSGDLSVYWYQQSLDQGLQFLIQYYNGEERAKGNILERFSAQQFPDLHSELNLSSLELGDSALYFCASSVEAGPNSPLHFGNGTRLTVT.

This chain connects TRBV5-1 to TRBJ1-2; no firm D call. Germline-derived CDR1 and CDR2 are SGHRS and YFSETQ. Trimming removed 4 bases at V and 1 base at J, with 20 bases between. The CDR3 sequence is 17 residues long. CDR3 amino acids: CASSPAVEHTINYGYTF. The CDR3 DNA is TGCGCCAGCAGCCCGGCGGTGGAGCATACTATTAACTATGGCTACACCTTC.

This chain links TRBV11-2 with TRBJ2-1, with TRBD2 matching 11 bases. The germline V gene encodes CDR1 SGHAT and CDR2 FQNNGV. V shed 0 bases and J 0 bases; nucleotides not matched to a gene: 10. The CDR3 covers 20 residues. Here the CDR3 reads CASSLEGLAEMPISYNEQFF. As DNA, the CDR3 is TGTGCCAGCAGCTTAGAGGGACTAGCGGAAATGCCTATCTCCTACAATGAGCAGTTCTTC.

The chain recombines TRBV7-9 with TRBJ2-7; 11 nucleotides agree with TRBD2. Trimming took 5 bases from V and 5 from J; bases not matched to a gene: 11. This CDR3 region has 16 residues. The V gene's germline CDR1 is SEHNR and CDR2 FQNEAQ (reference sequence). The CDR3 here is CASSKGTSGVYNEQYF. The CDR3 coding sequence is TGTGCCAGCAGCAAGGGGACTAGCGGCGTTTATAACGAGCAGTACTTC.

CDR3 nucleotides: TGTGCCAGCAGCTTAGCTGCCCGAAACAGCTACGAGCAGTACTTC. The encoded protein is CASSLAARNSYEQYF. The V and J genes are TRBV7-8 and TRBJ2-7; D gene unclear. V dropped 0 bases and J dropped 3 bases, with 12 bases sitting between them. The germline CDR1 and CDR2 sequences are SGHVS and FQNEAQ. This CDR3 spans 15 amino acids.

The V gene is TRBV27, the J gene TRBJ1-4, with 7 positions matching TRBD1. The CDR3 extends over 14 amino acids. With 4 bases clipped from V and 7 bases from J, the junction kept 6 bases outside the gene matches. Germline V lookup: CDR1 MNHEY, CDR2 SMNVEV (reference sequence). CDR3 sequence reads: CASSSLQGREKLFF. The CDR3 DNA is TGTGCCAGCAGTTCGCTACAGGGGCGTGAAAAACTGTTTTTT.

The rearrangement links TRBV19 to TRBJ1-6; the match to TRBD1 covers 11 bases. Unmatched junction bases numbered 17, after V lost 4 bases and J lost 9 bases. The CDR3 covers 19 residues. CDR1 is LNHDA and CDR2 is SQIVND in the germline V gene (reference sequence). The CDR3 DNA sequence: TGTGCCAGTAGTAGCCGGGACAGGGGGTCGTTGGGTGAGTCTTCACCCCTCCACTTT. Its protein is CASSSRDRGSLGESSPLHF.